These 32 T cell receptor beta chains came from one sample sequenced in a study of T-cell reconstitution after alpha-beta-depleted transplantation in children. This sample's TCRbeta library carried unique molecular identifier barcodes. TCRdb used MiXCR to reprocess the PCR reads, holding one entry per CDR3 protein. The sample lists 500,000 to 750,000 distinct CDR3 sequences, 25% to 30% occurring once. The input for sequencing was PBMCs, taken before TCRalphabeta/CD19-depleted stem cell transplant. The receptors here all came from a boy in the first two years of life with Wiskott-Aldrich syndrome, due to receive a stem cell transplant.

The chain uses TRBV19 and TRBJ2-3; 8 bases align to TRBD1. V was pared by 2 bases and J by 1 base, with 5 bases of the junction left unmatched. This CDR3 has 16 amino acids. CDR1 and CDR2 (germline): LNHDA, SQIVND (reference sequence). The CDR3 region is CASSILPGQGTDTQYF. The CDR3 bases are TGTGCCAGTAGTATATTACCGGGACAGGGCACAGATACGCAGTATTTT.

This clonotype came up a few times. The chain has TRBV4-2 and TRBJ2-1, with 7 bases identical to TRBD2. The CDR3 totals 16 residues. Trimming removed 1 base from V and 2 bases from J; junction bases left unmatched: 5. Looked up from germline, CDR1 is LGHNA and CDR2 is YNFKEQ. The CDR3 region has the DNA TGTGCCAGCAGCCAAGCTTTGGCGGGGGCCTACAATGAGCAGTTCTTC. It codes for CASSQALAGAYNEQFF.

A word on this clonotype: At one end the junction does not follow the germline gene, possibly because of a read error. The chain links TRBV2 to TRBJ2-7; D ambiguous. The CDR3 sequence is 12 residues long. The germline CDR1 and CDR2 sequences are SNHLY and FYNNEI. The CDR3 here is CASHRGNYDQYF. The CDR3 nucleotides read TGTGCCAGCCACCGAGGTAACTACGACCAGTACTTC.

This clonotype was detected only a few times. The chain combines TRBV12-3 or TRBV12-4 with TRBJ1-6; D is perhaps TRBD1 (6 bases). Deletions cut 6 bases from V and 8 bases from J, with 17 bases between. This CDR3 comprises 15 residues. Here the CDR3 reads CASRHRDTLDSPLHF. The CDR3 coding sequence is TGTGCCAGCAGACACCGGGACACCCTGGATTCACCCCTCCACTTT.

This clonotype was recorded a few times. The rearrangement links TRBV29-1 to TRBJ2-5; D perhaps matches TRBD2 (6 bases). The CDR3 runs to 13 residues. Trimming removed 6 bases at V and 5 bases at J, with 16 bases between. Germline V gene sequence: CDR1 SQVTM, CDR2 ANQGSEA. The CDR3 here is CSVMEVRGETQYF. CDR3 coding DNA: TGCAGCGTGATGGAGGTCCGGGGGGAGACCCAGTACTTC.

This clonotype came up a few times. The chain employs TRBV12-3 or TRBV12-4 and TRBJ1-1; D is ambiguous. V was clipped by 3 bases and J by 1 base, with 15 bases between them. The CDR3 length is 16 residues. The chain's CDR3 is CASSFRFAWRNTEAFF. The CDR3 nucleotides read TGTGCCAGCAGTTTTAGGTTCGCCTGGAGGAACACTGAAGCTTTCTTT.

This sequence joins TRBV10-3 and TRBJ1-6; D ambiguous. Germline V gene lookup returns CDR1 ENHRY and CDR2 SYGVKD. This CDR3 spans 16 amino acids. V was clipped by 3 bases and J by 2 bases, with 11 bases between them. CDR3 sequence reads: CAISDIWGTYNSPLHF. For the CDR3, the DNA is TGTGCCATCAGTGACATCTGGGGAACCTATAATTCACCCCTCCACTTT.

The V gene is TRBV3-1, the J gene TRBJ1-6, with D unclear. V was pared by 2 bases and J by 6 bases, with 8 bases between. CDR1 is LGHDT and CDR2 is YNNKEL in the germline V gene (reference sequence). The CDR3 runs 14 residues. The CDR3 DNA reads TGTGCCAGCAGCCAAACGCGGGTTAATTCACCCCTCCACTTT. Protein sequence: CASSQTRVNSPLHF.

The rearrangement uses TRBV9 and TRBJ2-5, with 8 bases identical to TRBD1. The CDR3 has 16 residues. With 4 bases clipped from V and 0 bases from J, the junction kept 8 bases outside the gene matches. Per germline, CDR1 SGDLS and CDR2 YYNGEE. The CDR3 region is CASSPQSGGYQETQYF. CDR3 coding DNA: TGTGCCAGCAGCCCCCAATCAGGGGGCTACCAAGAGACCCAGTACTTC.

The chain is built from TRBV28 and TRBJ2-1, with D unclear. Trimming pared 2 bases from V and 14 bases from J, leaving 19 bases between. In germline, CDR1 is MDHEN, CDR2 SYDVKM. The CDR3 contains 14 residues. The CDR3 DNA follows: TGTGCCAGCAGTTTAGAGGTCCAAGCTTTTGTCGAGTTCTTC. As protein: CASSLEVQAFVEFF.

V and J are TRBV4-1 and TRBJ1-1, with D perhaps matching TRBD1 (5 bases). The germline V gene encodes CDR1 MGHRA and CDR2 YSYEKL. Deletions cut 0 bases from V and 8 bases from J, with 16 bases between. This CDR3 has 15 residues. In DNA form, the CDR3 reads TGCGCCAGCAGCCAAGATCGCAGGGCCGGTCAAGAAGCTTTCTTT. This sequence encodes CASSQDRRAGQEAFF.

This clonotype has just a few counts. V gene TRBV27 combines with J gene TRBJ1-2; 7 bases agree with TRBD1. Trimming took 6 bases from V and 6 from J; bases not matched to a gene: 7. This CDR3 comprises 13 residues. Germline V CDR1 and CDR2: MNHEY, SMNVEV (reference sequence). CDR3 loop: CASRGGRGNGYTF. DNA of the CDR3: TGTGCCAGCAGAGGGGGCAGGGGGAATGGCTACACCTTC.

The gene calls are TRBV4-1 and TRBJ1-6, with a tentative D call TRBD1 (5 bases). Trimming took 0 bases from V and 7 from J, leaving 10 bases between them. This CDR3 spans 15 amino acids. Germline V gene lookup returns CDR1 MGHRA and CDR2 YSYEKL. The CDR3 sequence: CASSQDGGSNSPLHF. CDR3 bases: TGCGCCAGCAGCCAAGATGGGGGTTCCAATTCACCCCTCCACTTT.

The chain is built from TRBV18 and TRBJ1-3; 8 bases match TRBD1. The length of the CDR3 is 15 residues. Germline V gene sequence: CDR1 KGHSH, CDR2 LQKENI. Germline trimming cut 0 bases from V and 8 bases from J; bases unmatched to any gene: 6. The CDR3 DNA reads as TGTGCCAGCTCACCACCTGGACAGGGTCGCCACACCATATATTTT. As protein: CASSPPGQGRHTIYF.

The J gene is TRBJ2-1, the V gene TRBV9; maybe TRBD2 (6 bases). Germline V gene lookup returns CDR1 SGDLS and CDR2 YYNGEE. The CDR3 length is 15 residues. Trimming took 4 bases from V and 8 from J, leaving 19 bases between them. CDR3 DNA sequence: TGTGCCAGCAGCAAAAGAGGGCTAGCGCTCGATGAGCAGTTCTTC. This gives the protein CASSKRGLALDEQFF.

In its sample, this clonotype was seen once. The chain is built from TRBV12-3 or TRBV12-4 and TRBJ2-1, with 8 bases lining up with TRBD1. After removal of 2 bases from V and 7 bases from J, the junction contained 7 bases not matched to a gene. The CDR3 runs to 15 residues. CDR3 in amino acids: CASSLRQGLDNEQFF. Written as DNA, the CDR3 is TGTGCCAGCAGTTTAAGACAGGGGCTGGATAATGAGCAGTTCTTC.

This chain uses TRBV20-1 with TRBJ2-1; 8 bases align to TRBD2. The CDR3 runs to 13 residues. The ends lost 2 bases at V and 9 bases at J; junction bases unmatched: 6. Germline CDR1 and CDR2: DFQATT and SNEGSKA (reference sequence). The CDR3 sequence is CSARPGGLGEQFF. The CDR3 DNA is TGCAGTGCTAGACCGGGAGGGCTGGGTGAGCAGTTCTTC.

A few counts support this clonotype. The chain is built from TRBV15 and TRBJ2-1, with 7 bases lining up with TRBD2. CDR3 length: 14 amino acids. Germline CDR1 and CDR2: LNHNV and YYDKDF (reference sequence). V was pared by 5 bases and J by 8 bases, with 9 bases of the junction left unmatched. CDR3 region: CATSGGVPEDEQFF. The CDR3 DNA follows: TGTGCCACCAGCGGGGGGGTCCCGGAGGATGAGCAGTTCTTC. Using reference TRBV15 and TRBJ2-1 for the parts outside the CDR3, the full variable domain is DAMVIQNPRYQVTQFGKPVTLSCSQTLNHNVMYWYQQKSSQAPKLLFHYYDKDFNNEADTPDNFQSRRPNTSFCFLDIRSPGLGDTAMYLCATSGGVPEDEQFFGPGTRLTVL.

This clonotype was seen a handful of times. The chain combines TRBV15 with TRBJ2-5; D call uncertain. Between the trimmed V and J ends, which lost 1 base and 0 bases, there was a span of 9 bases. The CDR3 covers 15 residues. CDR1 and CDR2 (germline): LNHNV, YYDKDF (reference sequence). The CDR3 here is CATSRGVLYQETQYF. In nucleotides, the CDR3 is TGTGCCACCAGCAGAGGCGTTCTGTACCAAGAGACCCAGTACTTC.

Worth noting for this clonotype: A much larger clone lies one base from this, so it may be a read error. This chain links TRBV9 with TRBJ2-3; D remains ambiguous. V lost 3 bases and J lost 3, with 8 bases in between. CDR3 size: 13 residues. Germline V gives CDR1 SGDLS, CDR2 YYNGEE. The CDR3: CASSGRRTDTQYF. The CDR3, as DNA: TGTGCCAGCAGCGGAAGACGGACAGATACGCAGTATTTT.

The rearrangement links TRBV6-1 to TRBJ2-1, with TRBD2 identical over 15 bases. This CDR3 region has 16 residues. Germline lookup yields CDR1 MNHNS and CDR2 SASEGT. V trimming: 6 bases; J trimming: 4 bases; junction bases outside the gene matches: 4. The CDR3, as DNA: TGTGCCAGCAGACCGGGACTAGCGGGAGGTTACAATGAGCAGTTCTTC. It is translated as CASRPGLAGGYNEQFF.

This clonotype has just a few counts. The rearrangement joins TRBV6-1 to TRBJ2-5, with 8 nucleotides matching TRBD2. The CDR3 runs to 17 residues. V was pared by 8 bases and J by 2 bases, with 16 bases of the junction left unmatched. Per the germline V gene, CDR1 is MNHNS and CDR2 is SASEGT. The CDR3 is CASQRGTSGRFQETQYF. In DNA, the CDR3 is TGTGCCAGCCAAAGAGGAACTAGCGGCCGATTTCAAGAGACCCAGTACTTC.

V is TRBV9 and J is TRBJ2-1; D is uncertain. From germline, CDR1 is SGDLS and CDR2 YYNGEE. V was shortened by 0 bases and J by 2 bases, with 9 bases between the two germline ends. The length of the CDR3 is 15 residues. In nucleotides, the CDR3 is TGTGCCAGCAGCGTAGAAGCATTTACCTACAATGAGCAGTTCTTC. Encoded protein: CASSVEAFTYNEQFF.

This clonotype was picked up a small number of times. This chain links TRBV12-3 or TRBV12-4 with TRBJ2-2; the D is unclear. Trimming stripped 4 bases from V and 5 bases from J, with 8 bases between. This CDR3 has 13 residues. The CDR3 DNA is TGTGCCAGCAGTTCGAGTTTGACCGGGGAGCTGTTTTTT. It yields the protein CASSSSLTGELFF.

There are a few counts of this clonotype. This sequence joins TRBV20-1 and TRBJ2-6; 7 bases align to TRBD1. Germline CDR1 and CDR2: DFQATT and SNEGSKA (reference sequence). After removal of 2 bases from V and 0 bases from J, the junction contained 7 bases not matched to a gene. This CDR3 has 17 amino acids. For the CDR3, the DNA is TGCAGTGCTAGAACCAGGGACAGACACTCTGGGGCCAACGTCCTGACTTTC. It encodes CSARTRDRHSGANVLTF.

In this sample, this clonotype turned up a few times. The chain links TRBV27 to TRBJ2-1; 7 nucleotides match TRBD2. Germline values: CDR1 MNHEY, CDR2 SMNVEV (reference sequence). Trimming at V came to 5 bases and at J to 11 bases, leaving 15 bases not matched to a gene. The CDR3 is 15 residues long. The CDR3 coding sequence is TGTGCCAGCAGTCCCCTAGCGGAGCCCCCAATGAAGCAGTTCTTC. It specifies CASSPLAEPPMKQFF.

This clonotype was detected only a few times. The CDR3 DNA follows: TGTGCCAGCAGCCGTACTAGCGGGAGGACTTCCTACGAGCAGTACTTC. The encoded protein is CASSRTSGRTSYEQYF. This chain connects TRBV7-2 to TRBJ2-7; TRBD2 agrees at 12 bases. J lost 1 base, V lost 5 bases, and 6 bases had no gene match. The CDR3 is 16 residues long. Per the germline V gene, CDR1 is SGHTA and CDR2 is FQGNSA.

J is TRBJ1-2 and V is TRBV5-1, with 10 bases lining up with TRBD1. J gave up 4 bases and V 5 bases, and 8 bases lay outside the gene matches. The germline V gene has CDR1 SGHRS and CDR2 YFSETQ. The CDR3 extends over 15 amino acids. Written as DNA, the CDR3 is TGCGCCAGCAGTCCGTCGGGACAGGGGTTCTATGGCTACACCTTC. Translation: CASSPSGQGFYGYTF. The full variable domain, its missing parts supplied by reference TRBV5-1 and TRBJ1-2, is KAGVTQTPRYLIKTRGQQVTLSCSPISGHRSVSWYQQTPGQGLQFLFEYFSETQRNKGNFPGRFSGRQFSNSRSEMNVSTLELGDSALYLCASSPSGQGFYGYTFGSGTRLTVV.

The genes are TRBV12-3 or TRBV12-4 and TRBJ2-6, with no clear D. V dropped 2 bases and J dropped 2 bases, with 10 bases sitting between them. The CDR3 sequence is 16 residues long. DNA for the CDR3: TGTGCCAGCAGTTTACAGATCCCAACTGGGGCCAACGTCCTGACTTTC. It is translated as CASSLQIPTGANVLTF.

The table lists this clonotype with a few counts. The chain employs TRBV20-1 and TRBJ2-1; 11 positions agree with TRBD2. V trimming: 6 bases; J trimming: 5 bases; junction bases outside the gene matches: 3. There are 13 residues in the CDR3. Germline-derived CDR1 and CDR2 are DFQATT and SNEGSKA (reference sequence). In nucleotides, the CDR3 is TGCAGTGCGAGGGGACTAGCGGACAATGAGCAGTTCTTC. It is translated as CSARGLADNEQFF.

This clonotype occurred a few times. The junction differs from germline at one of its ends, possibly a read error. This rearrangement joins TRBV15 to TRBJ2-1; 8 nucleotides line up with TRBD2. CDR3 length: 13 residues. Germline CDR1 LNHNV, CDR2 YYDKDF (reference sequence). The CDR3 region is CATSRGSKRERLF. The CDR3 region has the DNA TGTGCCACCAGCAGAGGCTCGAAGCGGGAGCGGCTCTTC.

The chain is built from TRBV7-8 and TRBJ2-7, with D tentatively TRBD2 (5 bases). Per the germline V gene, CDR1 is SGHVS and CDR2 is FQNEAQ. This CDR3 is 13 amino acids long. Between the trimmed V and J ends, which lost 3 bases and 4 bases, there was a span of 10 bases. DNA for the CDR3: TGTGCCAGCAGCTTGCGAGCGGCTTACGAGCAGTACTTC. Translating gives CASSLRAAYEQYF.